This passage covers 23 T cell receptor beta chains from one sample sequenced in a study of neurological immune-mediated disorders. One entry per CDR3 protein, called by TCRdb with MiXCR from the 5' RACE reads. The data show 90,000 to 100,000 distinct CDR3 sequences, 3% to 4.5% seen once. Sequencing used PBMCs. Every receptor here comes from a woman aged 18-29 years with multiple sclerosis.

This clonotype showed up many times. The CDR3 protein is CASKRRGNTEAFF. CDR3 nucleotide sequence: TGTGCCAGCAAAAGGCGGGGGAACACTGAAGCTTTCTTT. V gene TRBV12-3 or TRBV12-4 combines with J gene TRBJ1-1; D unclear. The CDR3 has 13 residues. Trimming removed 7 bases from V and 1 base from J, with 10 bases in between.

There are many counts of this clonotype. The J gene is TRBJ2-3, the V gene TRBV18; D gene uncertain. The V and J ends lost 2 bases and 0 bases respectively, with 6 bases between them. There are 14 residues in the CDR3. Germline V CDR1 and CDR2: KGHSH, LQKENI. The CDR3 spells CASSPDGSTDTQYF. The CDR3 nucleotides are TGTGCCAGCTCACCAGACGGCAGCACAGATACGCAGTATTTT.

This clonotype was seen many times. The chain combines TRBV4-1 with TRBJ2-5, with D tentatively TRBD2 (5 bases). This CDR3 contains 14 residues. Germline assignment: CDR1 MGHRA and CDR2 YSYEKL. V lost 2 bases, J lost 9 bases, and 16 bases lay in between. CDR3 in DNA: TGCGCCAGCAGCCAACCGGGGAGCTCGGGTCCCCAGTACTTC. Protein product: CASSQPGSSGPQYF.

This clonotype showed up just a few times. The chain has TRBV7-6 and TRBJ2-1; TRBD2 matches 12 bases. Trimming took 8 bases from V and 1 from J; bases not matched to a gene: 0. The CDR3 loop spans 14 amino acids. From germline, CDR1 is SGHVS and CDR2 FNYEAQ. The CDR3, as DNA: TGTGCCAGCCTAGCGGGAGGGTCCTACAATGAGCAGTTCTTC. Translating it yields CASLAGGSYNEQFF.

This clonotype was seen ten or more times. The V call is TRBV7-2, the J call TRBJ1-2; D unclear. The germline V gene encodes CDR1 SGHTA and CDR2 FQGNSA. V gave up 3 bases and J gave up 8 bases, with 19 bases separating them. The CDR3 runs 15 residues. CDR3 bases: TGTGCCAGCAGCTTTACCACCGGGCGGGGAGAGGGCTACACCTTC. Its translation: CASSFTTGRGEGYTF.

The V and J genes are TRBV30 and TRBJ2-5; a possible D gene is TRBD1 (5 bases). The germline V and J ends were trimmed by 3 bases and 2 bases, with 7 bases remaining between them. Germline CDR1 GTSNPN, CDR2 SVGIG (reference sequence). The CDR3 covers 12 residues. CDR3 DNA sequence: TGTGCCTGGAGCCCAGGGCAAGAGACCCAGTACTTC. Translation: CAWSPGQETQYF. The complete variable domain, with remaining parts taken from reference TRBV30 and TRBJ2-5, reads SQTIHQWPATLVQPVGSPLSLECTVEGTSNPNLYWYRQAAGRGLQLLFYSVGIGQISSEVPQNLSASRPQDRQFILSSKKLLLSDSGFYLCAWSPGQETQYFGPGTRLLVL.

This clonotype was recorded many times. V usage is TRBV7-2 and J usage is TRBJ2-1; 11 bases are a match to TRBD2. Germline V CDR1 and CDR2: SGHTA, FQGNSA. V shed 5 bases, J shed 5 bases, and the junction held 26 bases outside the gene matches. The CDR3 spans 22 residues. CDR3 DNA: TGTGCCAGCAGCCCACGGGGGTTACCGGGACTAGCGGCGAATAAACTAGACAATGAGCAGTTCTTC. Translated: CASSPRGLPGLAANKLDNEQFF.

The sample holds many counts of this clonotype. The DNA for the CDR3 is TGCGCCAGCACCAATCCTGGCGGCACAGATACGCAGTATTTT. As protein: CASTNPGGTDTQYF. This chain joins TRBV5-1 and TRBJ2-3; D is unresolved. Germline CDR1 reads SGHRS; CDR2 reads YFSETQ. V was pared by 6 bases and J by 1 base, with 12 bases between. This CDR3 has 14 amino acids.

This clonotype turned up a few times. This may stem from a read error, because a much larger clone lies one nucleotide away. The chain has TRBV6-1 and TRBJ2-1, with D unclear. Trimming took off 3 bases at V and 0 bases at J, with 9 bases between the two ends. The germline V gene has CDR1 MNHNS and CDR2 SASEGT. The CDR3 loop spans 15 amino acids. CDR3 sequence: CASSDRQSSYNEQFF. The CDR3 region has the DNA TGTGCCAGCAGTGACCGACAAAGCTCCTACAATGAGCAGTTCTTC.

This clonotype was found many times. The V gene is TRBV9, the J gene TRBJ2-2; D unresolved. Trimming took 4 bases from V and 2 from J, leaving 15 bases between them. CDR1 is SGDLS, CDR2 YYNGEE, per germline. The CDR3 runs to 16 residues. CDR3 sequence: CASSPHLGLNTGELFF. CDR3 bases: TGTGCCAGCAGCCCCCACCTCGGGCTAAACACCGGGGAGCTGTTTTTT.

In this sample, this clonotype turned up many times. The V gene is TRBV7-9, the J gene TRBJ1-5, with D hard to call. The V gene lost 5 bases and the J gene lost 0 bases, with 8 bases spanning the gap. Germline V gene sequence: CDR1 SEHNR, CDR2 FQNEAQ (reference sequence). CDR3 length equals 14 residues. CDR3 coding DNA: TGTGCCAGCAGCCCGGGCGATAGCAATCAGCCCCAGCATTTT. Translating it yields CASSPGDSNQPQHF.

Ten or more counts support this clonotype. J is TRBJ1-2 and V is TRBV7-9, with 8 bases identical to TRBD1. The CDR3 covers 16 residues. V was clipped by 5 bases and J by 0 bases; unmatched bases: 8. CDR1 and CDR2 (germline): SEHNR, FQNEAQ (reference sequence). This chain's CDR3 is CASSLTGASPNYGYTF. CDR3 DNA: TGTGCCAGCAGCCTGACAGGGGCGTCCCCTAACTATGGCTACACCTTC.

This clonotype was counted ten times or more. DNA for the CDR3: TGTGCCAGCAGTGAAATGGCTAGCGGGGTTCAAGAGACCCAGTACTTC. This codes for CASSEMASGVQETQYF. V usage is TRBV6-1 and J usage is TRBJ2-5, with 9 bases lining up with TRBD2. The ends lost 2 bases at V and 2 bases at J; junction bases unmatched: 6. Germline values: CDR1 MNHNS, CDR2 SASEGT. The CDR3 spans 16 residues.

This clonotype was counted many times. The J gene is TRBJ1-2, the V gene TRBV28; tentative D call: TRBD1 (5 bases). This CDR3 is built from 12 residues. V lost 6 bases, J lost 8 bases, and 13 bases lay in between. Germline assignment: CDR1 MDHEN and CDR2 SYDVKM. The CDR3 DNA reads TGTGCCAGCAGCGGCTCGGGGCTCGGCTACACCTTC. It yields the protein CASSGSGLGYTF.

This clonotype came up many times. This chain joins TRBV19 and TRBJ1-5; weak D call: TRBD1 (6 bases). Germline assignment: CDR1 LNHDA and CDR2 SQIVND (reference sequence). The V gene lost 1 base and the J gene lost 2 bases, with 6 bases spanning the gap. This CDR3 comprises 14 residues. The CDR3, as DNA: TGTGCCAGTAGTATAGCAGGGGGCAATCAGCCCCAGCATTTT. Protein: CASSIAGGNQPQHF. Supplemented by reference TRBV19 and TRBJ1-5, the full variable domain reads DGGITQSPKYLFRKEGQNVTLSCEQNLNHDAMYWYRQDPGQGLRLIYYSQIVNDFQKGDIAEGYSVSREKKESFPLTVTSAQKNPTAFYLCASSIAGGNQPQHFGDGTRLSIL.

At least ten counts were recorded for this clonotype. The V gene is TRBV10-3, the J gene TRBJ2-3, with 10 bases fitting TRBD2. Trimming cost V 10 bases and J 3 bases; bases outside gene matches: 10. The germline gives CDR1 ENHRY, CDR2 SYGVKD. There are 15 residues in the CDR3. The CDR3 sequence is CASMELAGRTDTQYF. In nucleotides, the CDR3 is TGTGCCAGCATGGAACTAGCGGGGCGAACAGATACGCAGTATTTT.

This clonotype was recorded many times. This chain joins TRBV28 and TRBJ2-7, with a possible D match to TRBD1 (6 bases). Germline loops: CDR1 MDHEN, CDR2 SYDVKM. V was cut by 5 bases and J by 2 bases, with 16 bases left in between. CDR3 size: 15 residues. The CDR3 loop reads CASSIPRTETYEQYF. The CDR3 region has the DNA TGTGCCAGCAGTATACCTCGGACAGAAACCTACGAGCAGTACTTC.

This clonotype showed up many times. The chain recombines TRBV15 with TRBJ2-1, with 10 nucleotides matching TRBD1. V was pared by 4 bases and J by 6 bases, with 6 bases of the junction left unmatched. Germline CDR1 LNHNV, CDR2 YYDKDF (reference sequence). The CDR3 length is 15 residues. The CDR3 region has the DNA TGTGCCACCAGCATCGACAGGGGGCAGGGCAATGAGCAGTTCTTC. It encodes CATSIDRGQGNEQFF. Using reference TRBV15 and TRBJ2-1 for the parts outside the CDR3, the full variable domain is DAMVIQNPRYQVTQFGKPVTLSCSQTLNHNVMYWYQQKSSQAPKLLFHYYDKDFNNEADTPDNFQSRRPNTSFCFLDIRSPGLGDTAMYLCATSIDRGQGNEQFFGPGTRLTVL.

Ten or more counts support this clonotype. The V gene is TRBV5-1, the J gene TRBJ2-2; unclear D gene. The CDR3 is made up of 15 amino acids. Germline CDR1 reads SGHRS; CDR2 reads YFSETQ. Trimming took 0 bases from V and 4 from J, leaving 10 bases between them. CDR3 nucleotide sequence: TGCGCCAGCAGCTTGGGGGTATCGTCCACCGGGGAGCTGTTTTTT. Its translation: CASSLGVSSTGELFF.

This clonotype was seen repeatedly, ten times or more. The chain uses TRBV5-6 and TRBJ1-2, with TRBD1 identical over 7 bases. This CDR3 is 15 amino acids long. CDR1 and CDR2 from the germline V gene are SGHDT and YYEEEE. The V gene end was trimmed by 2 bases and the J gene end by 3 bases; junction bases not matched to a gene: 7. CDR3 nucleotide sequence: TGTGCCAGCAGCTTTCCCACAGGGGTCGACTATGGCTACACCTTC. Protein sequence: CASSFPTGVDYGYTF.

This clonotype was recorded at least ten times. The chain couples TRBV25-1 to TRBJ1-2; D ambiguous. Germline V lookup: CDR1 MGHDK, CDR2 SYGVNS. The CDR3 loop spans 15 amino acids. V was pared by 4 bases and J by 5 bases, with 17 bases between. This chain's CDR3 is CASSGPGQLPYGYTF. CDR3 sequence (DNA): TGTGCCAGCAGTGGGCCCGGGCAACTCCCTTATGGCTACACCTTC.

At least ten counts were recorded for this clonotype. This rearrangement joins TRBV10-3 to TRBJ2-7, with D maybe TRBD1 (5 bases). The CDR3 sequence is 16 residues long. Trimming took 3 bases from V and 1 from J, leaving 16 bases between them. Germline V gene lookup returns CDR1 ENHRY and CDR2 SYGVKD. The CDR3 spells CAISDSRWGSSYEQYF. The DNA of the CDR3 is TGTGCCATCAGTGATTCCCGTTGGGGCTCATCCTACGAGCAGTACTTC.

This clonotype has ten or more counts. J is TRBJ2-4 and V is TRBV12-3 or TRBV12-4, with TRBD1 matching 11 bases. This CDR3 has 16 residues. Trimming removed 6 bases from V and 9 bases from J; junction bases left unmatched: 13. The CDR3 DNA is TGTGCCAGCAGCTTGGACAGGGGGCCACTTTGGGTCATTCAGTACTTC. Translated, it gives CASSLDRGPLWVIQYF.